This record looks at one T cell receptor (beta chain) sequence and its context. Its antigen remains unidentified. Profiling relied on immunoSEQ multiplex PCR, and the TCRdb table lists in-frame clones only, not all of them. The sample consists of fewer than 200,000 clones, approximately 89% of them appearing once. This sample is part of a study of cytomegalovirus exposure and HLA in healthy donors. Regarding the study as a whole: In vitro work confirmed that a few CMV-associated chains recognize CMV antigens. A classifier reportedly called cytomegalovirus status with high sensitivity and specificity.

The sample consisted of PBMCs. The receptor was isolated from a man younger than 35 in good health and CMV-seropositive.

The CDR3 DNA follows: TGCGCCAGCAGGGGGACAGGGACTAGCGGGTTATACAATGAGCAGTTCTTC. It specifies CASRGTGTSGLYNEQFF. The rearrangement links TRBV10-1 to TRBJ2-1; 12 bases agree with TRBD2. The CDR3 has 17 amino acids. In germline, CDR1 is WNHNN, CDR2 SYGVQD (reference sequence). After removal of 6 bases from V and 4 bases from J, the junction contained 10 bases not matched to a gene.